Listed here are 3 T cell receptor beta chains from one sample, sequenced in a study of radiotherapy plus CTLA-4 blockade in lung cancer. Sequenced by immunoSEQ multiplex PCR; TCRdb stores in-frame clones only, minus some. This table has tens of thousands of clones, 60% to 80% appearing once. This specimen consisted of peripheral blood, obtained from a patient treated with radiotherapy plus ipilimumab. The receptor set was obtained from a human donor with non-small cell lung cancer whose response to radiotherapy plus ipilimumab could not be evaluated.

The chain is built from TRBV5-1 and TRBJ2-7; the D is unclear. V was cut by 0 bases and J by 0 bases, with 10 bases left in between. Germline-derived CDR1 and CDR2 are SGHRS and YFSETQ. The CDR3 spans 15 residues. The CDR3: CASSLAAANSYEQYF. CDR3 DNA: TGCGCCAGCAGCTTGGCCGCGGCTAACTCCTACGAGCAGTACTTC.

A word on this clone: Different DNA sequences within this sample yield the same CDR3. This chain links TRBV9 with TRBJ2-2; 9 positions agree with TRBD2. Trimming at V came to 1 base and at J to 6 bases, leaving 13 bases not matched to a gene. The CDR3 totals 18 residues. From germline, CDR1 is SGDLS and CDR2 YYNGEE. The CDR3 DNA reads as TGTGCCAGCAGCGTACCAGGGGGGGGCGGGGGGGCAGCCGGGGAGCTGTTTTTT. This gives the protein CASSVPGGGGGAAGELFF.

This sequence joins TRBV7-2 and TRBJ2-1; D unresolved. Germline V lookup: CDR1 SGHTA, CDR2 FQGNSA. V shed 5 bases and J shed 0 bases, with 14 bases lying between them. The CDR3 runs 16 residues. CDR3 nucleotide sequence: TGTGCCAGCAGCCAAGTGAGCACGAGCTCCTACAATGAGCAGTTCTTC. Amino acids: CASSQVSTSSYNEQFF.